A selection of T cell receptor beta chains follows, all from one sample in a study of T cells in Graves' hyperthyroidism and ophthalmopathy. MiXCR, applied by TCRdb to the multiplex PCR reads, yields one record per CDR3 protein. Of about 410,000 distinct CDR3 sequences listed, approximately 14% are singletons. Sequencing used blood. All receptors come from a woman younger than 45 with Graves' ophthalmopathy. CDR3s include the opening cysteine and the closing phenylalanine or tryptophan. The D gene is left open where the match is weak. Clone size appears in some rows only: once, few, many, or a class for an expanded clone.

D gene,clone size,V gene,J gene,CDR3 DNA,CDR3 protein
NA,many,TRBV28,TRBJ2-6,TGTGCCAGCAGTGGAACTCACAGGGTGAGCGGGGCCAACGTCCTGACTTTC,CASSGTHRVSGANVLTF
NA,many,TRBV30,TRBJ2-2,TGTGCCTTGTCCGCATCGGCCACCGGGGAGCTGTTTTTT,CALSASATGELFF
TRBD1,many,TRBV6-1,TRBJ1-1,TGTGCCAGCAGCACCGGGACAGGGGCGGTGAGGAAGAACACTGAAGCTTTCTTT,CASSTGTGAVRKNTEAFF
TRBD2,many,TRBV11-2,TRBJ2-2,TGTGCCAGCAGCTTAGATCCCCGGACTAGCACCGGGGAGCTGTTTTTT,CASSLDPRTSTGELFF
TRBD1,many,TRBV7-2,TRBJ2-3,TGTGCCAGCAGTACAGGGGGACGTTTAGATACGCAGTATTTT,CASSTGGRLDTQYF
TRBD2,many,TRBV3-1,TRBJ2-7,TGTGCCAGCAGTTTCCTAAGCGGGGGCATGAGCTCCTACGAGCAGTACTTC,CASSFLSGGMSSYEQYF
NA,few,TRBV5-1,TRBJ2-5,TGCGCCAGCAGCTCCCGATCACCCTTACAGGGGGGGGAGACCCAGTACTTC,CASSSRSPLQGGETQYF
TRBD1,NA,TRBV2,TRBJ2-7,TGTGCCAGCAGTTCCGGACAGGGGCTGTTTAGCGAGCAGTACTTC,CASSSGQGLFSEQYF
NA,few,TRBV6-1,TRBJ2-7,TGTGCCAGCAGTCCTTTGCTCGGTCCGGGTGAGCAGTACTTC,CASSPLLGPGEQYF
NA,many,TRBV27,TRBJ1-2,TGTGCCAGCATCCTTTTGGAGGGCTACACCTTC,CASILLEGYTF
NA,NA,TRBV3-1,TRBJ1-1,TGTGCCAGTTGCCCAAACGGGGGAACTAGGAACACTGAAGCTTTCTTT,CASCPNGGTRNTEAFF
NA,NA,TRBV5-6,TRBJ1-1,TGTGCCAGCAGCATAGTACAGGTGGGCACTGAAGCTTTCTTT,CASSIVQVGTEAFF
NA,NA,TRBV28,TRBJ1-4,TGTGCCAGCCACCGCTCAACTAATGAAAAACTGTTTTTT,CASHRSTNEKLFF
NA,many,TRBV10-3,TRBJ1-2,TGTGCCATCAGGGCCGCGGGCGACAACTATGGCTACACCTTC,CAIRAAGDNYGYTF
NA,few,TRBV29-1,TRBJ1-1,TGCAGCGCAGATGGGGGCCCGAACACTGAAGCTTTCTTT,CSADGGPNTEAFF
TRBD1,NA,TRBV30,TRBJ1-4,TGTGCCTGGAGTGAGGGGGCAACTAGTGAAAAACTGTTTTTT,CAWSEGATSEKLFF
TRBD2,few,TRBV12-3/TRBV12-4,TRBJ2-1,TGTGCCAGCAGTTCCCCGGGACTAGCGGGGGAAGCCTACAATGAGCAGTTCTTC,CASSSPGLAGEAYNEQFF
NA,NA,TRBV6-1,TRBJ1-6,TGTGCCACCTTCAAACAGGGCGTTCTTTCACCCCTCCACTTT,CATFKQGVLSPLHF
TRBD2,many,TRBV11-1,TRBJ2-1,TGTGCCAGCAGCTTAAGGGGACTAGCGGGGGGGTCCTACAATGAGCAGTTCTTC,CASSLRGLAGGSYNEQFF
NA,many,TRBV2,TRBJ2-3,TGTGCCAGCAGTCCGCGGGGCTCGGATACGCAGTATTTT,CASSPRGSDTQYF
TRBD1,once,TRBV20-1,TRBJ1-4,TGCAGTGCCCTCGACAGGGAGGCTAATGAAAAACTGTTTTTT,CSALDREANEKLFF
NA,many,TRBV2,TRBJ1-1,TGTGCCAGCAGAAGGGCGGGCACTGAAGCTTTCTTT,CASRRAGTEAFF
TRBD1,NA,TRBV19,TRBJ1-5,TGTGCCACCGGACAGGGACAATTCTTCCAGCCCCAGCATTTT,CATGQGQFFQPQHF
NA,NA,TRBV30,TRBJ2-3,TGTGCCCGAAGTTCGGAGAAATCCACAGATACGCAGTATTTT,CARSSEKSTDTQYF
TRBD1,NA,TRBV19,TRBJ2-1,TGTGCCAGTAGTACTCTGGGACAGGGACCCTACAATGAGCAGTTCTTC,CASSTLGQGPYNEQFF
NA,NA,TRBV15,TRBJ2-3,TGTGCCACCAGCAGAGAGGGTTCAGATACGCAGTATTTT,CATSREGSDTQYF
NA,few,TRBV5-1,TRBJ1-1,TGCGCCAGCAGCTTGGGCTCCGAACCTGAAGCTTTCTTT,CASSLGSEPEAFF
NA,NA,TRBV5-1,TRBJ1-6,TGCGCCAGCAGCCGTGTAGGGGACACTAATTCACCCCTCCACTTT,CASSRVGDTNSPLHF
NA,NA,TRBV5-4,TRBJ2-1,TGTGCCAGCAGCTTGGCGCGCATCCCCTACAATGAGCAGTTCTTC,CASSLARIPYNEQFF
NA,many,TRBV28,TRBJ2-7,TGTGCCAGCAGTACCAGGGGTAGGCGGCGCTCCTACGAGCAGTACTTC,CASSTRGRRRSYEQYF
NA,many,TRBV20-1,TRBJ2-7,TGCAGTGCTATAGCCAACATCAGGAATTACGAGCAGTACTTC,CSAIANIRNYEQYF
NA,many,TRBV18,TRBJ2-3,TGTGCCAGCTCATCCGACGGAGCAGATACGCAGTATTTT,CASSSDGADTQYF
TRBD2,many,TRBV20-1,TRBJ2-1,TGCAGTGCTTTCCCGCGGACTAGCGGGAAGGGTAATGAGCAGTTCTTC,CSAFPRTSGKGNEQFF
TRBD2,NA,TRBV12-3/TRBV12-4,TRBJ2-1,TGTGCCAGCAGTTTGTTAGTGGGACTAGCGGGGTTCGACAATGAGCAGTTCTTC,CASSLLVGLAGFDNEQFF
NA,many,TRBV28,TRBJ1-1,TGTGCCAGCAGTTTGGGACACTTGACTGAAGCTTTCTTT,CASSLGHLTEAFF
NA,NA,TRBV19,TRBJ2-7,TGTGCCAGTAGTGTATTTTCGGGGGCGGAGGAGCAGTACTTC,CASSVFSGAEEQYF
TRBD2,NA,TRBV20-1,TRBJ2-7,TGCAGTGCTTATAGCGGGGGGGCCGACTACGAGCAGTACTTC,CSAYSGGADYEQYF
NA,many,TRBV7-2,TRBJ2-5,TGTGCCAGCAGCTTAGGTTTACGAGAGACCCAGTACTTC,CASSLGLRETQYF
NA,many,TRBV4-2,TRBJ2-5,TGTGCCAGCAGCCACCACCCCGGGGAGCAAGAGACCCAGTACTTC,CASSHHPGEQETQYF
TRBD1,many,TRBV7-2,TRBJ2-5,TGTGCCAGCAGCTTGGGACAGCCTTCGGTAGGAGAGACCCAGTACTTC,CASSLGQPSVGETQYF
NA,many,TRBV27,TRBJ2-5,TGTGCCAGCAGTTTAGGAGCTACTTCGGCAGAGACCCAGTACTTC,CASSLGATSAETQYF
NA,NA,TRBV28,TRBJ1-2,TGTGCCAGCAGCTTATCAGGACACCCCGAAGGCTACACCTTC,CASSLSGHPEGYTF
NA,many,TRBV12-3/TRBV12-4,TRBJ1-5,TGTGCCAGCAGTTCCGCACGGGACATTTTTTATAGCAATCAGCCCCAGCATTTT,CASSSARDIFYSNQPQHF
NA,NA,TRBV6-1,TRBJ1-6,TGTGCCAGCAGTGCGACAGAAGGGATTAATTCACCCCTCCACTTT,CASSATEGINSPLHF
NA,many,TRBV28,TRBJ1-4,TGTGCCAGCAGTTTATGGGTCGGTCGAGAGACGCAGGCTGAAAAACTGTTTTTT,CASSLWVGRETQAEKLFF
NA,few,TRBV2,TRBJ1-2,TGTGCCAGCACCGCGGGGGGCATAATTCGTGCCTATGGCTACACCTTC,CASTAGGIIRAYGYTF
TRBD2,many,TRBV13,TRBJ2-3,TGTGCCAGCAGCCCCAGACTAGCGGGGCAGGGTTTCACAGATACGCAGTATTTT,CASSPRLAGQGFTDTQYF
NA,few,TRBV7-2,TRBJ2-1,TGTGCCAGCACCCCAGGCACCTACAATGAGCAGTTCTTC,CASTPGTYNEQFF
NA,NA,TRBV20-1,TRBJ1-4,TGCAGTGCCCAGGGAGGGGGAGCAACTAATGAAAAACTGTTTTTT,CSAQGGGATNEKLFF
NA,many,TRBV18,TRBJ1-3,TGTGCCAGCTCACCTACTATGAGGACAGCAGCTGGAAACACCATATATTTT,CASSPTMRTAAGNTIYF
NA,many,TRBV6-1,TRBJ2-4,TGTGCCAGCAGCAGGGACGGGAAAAACATTCAGTACTTC,CASSRDGKNIQYF
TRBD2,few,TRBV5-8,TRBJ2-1,TGTGCCAGCACCGGGAGGGCCGCCAAGGATGAGCAGTTCTTC,CASTGRAAKDEQFF
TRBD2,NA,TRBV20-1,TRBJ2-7,TGCAGTGCTGGAGATGCTAGCGGGGGGGACCACGGGCAGTACTTC,CSAGDASGGDHGQYF
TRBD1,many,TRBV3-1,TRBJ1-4,TGTGCCAGCAGCCAAGAGGGACAGGAAAAACTGTTTTTT,CASSQEGQEKLFF
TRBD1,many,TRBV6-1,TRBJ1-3,TGTGCCAGCAGTGAAAATCGGCAGGGGGTGGGAAACACCATATATTTT,CASSENRQGVGNTIYF
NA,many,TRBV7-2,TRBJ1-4,TGTGCCAGCAGCTTAATCGGCACTAATGAAAAACTGTTTTTT,CASSLIGTNEKLFF
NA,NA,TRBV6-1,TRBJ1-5,TGTGCCAGCAGCGGGAGGGCCCGCAATCAGCCCCAGCATTTT,CASSGRARNQPQHF
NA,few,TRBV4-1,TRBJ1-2,TGCGCCAGCAGCCAAGGTTCGCCCGTCTTTGACTATGGCTACACCTTC,CASSQGSPVFDYGYTF